The 21 T cell receptor beta chains below come from one sample, sequenced in a study of blood T cell repertoires in COVID-19. The table came from immunoSEQ multiplex PCR; TCRdb's copy has only in-frame clones and leaves some out. This repertoire shows fewer than 150,000 clones, around 88% found once; its top ten account for almost 0.9%. The sample was peripheral blood. These TCRs come from a woman in her forties or fifties with active or convalescent COVID-19.

The chain links TRBV6-4 to TRBJ2-1; 8 positions agree with TRBD2. CDR1 is MRHNA and CDR2 is SNTAGT in the germline V gene. The CDR3 has 14 amino acids. Trimming took 3 bases from V and 6 from J; bases not matched to a gene: 4. In nucleotides, the CDR3 is TGTGCCAGCAGTGATGCAAGCGGGAGCAATGAGCAGTTCTTC. It codes for CASSDASGSNEQFF.

This CDR3 reads CASSLDPGGNTEAFF. In DNA, the CDR3 is TGTGCCAGCAGCCTGGACCCGGGGGGGAACACTGAAGCTTTCTTT. This sequence joins TRBV7-2 and TRBJ1-1; possible D gene TRBD1, 5 bases. CDR1 is SGHTA, CDR2 FQGNSA, per germline. The ends were cut back, 5 bases at V and 1 base at J, with 14 bases in the middle. The length of the CDR3 is 15 residues. The variable domain in full, with the rest retrieved from reference TRBV7-2 and TRBJ1-1, is GAGVSQSPSNKVTEKGKDVELRCDPISGHTALYWYRQSLGQGLEFLIYFQGNSAPDKSGLPSDRFSAERTGGSVSTLTIQRTQQEDSAVYLCASSLDPGGNTEAFFGQGTRLTVV.

The chain recombines TRBV5-1 with TRBJ2-7; 16 nucleotides line up with TRBD2. From germline, CDR1 is SGHRS and CDR2 YFSETQ. This CDR3 has 18 amino acids. V trimming: 4 bases; J trimming: 3 bases; junction bases outside the gene matches: 10. The CDR3 nucleotides are TGCGCCAGCAGCCCGGGACTAGCGGGAGGGCCACGCGACTACGAGCAGTACTTC. It encodes CASSPGLAGGPRDYEQYF. The variable domain in full, with the rest retrieved from reference TRBV5-1 and TRBJ2-7, is KAGVTQTPRYLIKTRGQQVTLSCSPISGHRSVSWYQQTPGQGLQFLFEYFSETQRNKGNFPGRFSGRQFSNSRSEMNVSTLELGDSALYLCASSPGLAGGPRDYEQYFGPGTRLTVT.

The CDR3 reads CASSLDNRGNYGYTF. CDR3 in DNA: TGTGCCAGCAGCTTAGACAACAGGGGAAACTATGGCTACACCTTC. The chain has TRBV7-8 and TRBJ1-2, with TRBD1 matching 7 bases. V lost 1 base and J lost 2; bases outside the gene matches: 4. The CDR3 sequence is 15 residues long. Germline lookup yields CDR1 SGHVS and CDR2 FQNEAQ.

V is TRBV21-1 and J is TRBJ2-4; whether TRBD1, the table's D call, matches the DNA was not checked. TRBV21-1 is a documented pseudogene. The CDR3 contains 15 residues. CDR3 residues: CASSRQGITKNIQYF. In DNA form, the CDR3 reads TGTGCCAGCAGCCGACAGGGGATAACCAAAAACATTCAGTACTTC.

The chain is built from TRBV21-1 and TRBJ1-1; no DNA check was done on the table's D call, TRBD1. TRBV21-1 is annotated as a pseudogene. The CDR3 extends over 10 amino acids. The CDR3 DNA follows: TGTGCCAGCGTACAGGGGGAAGCTTTCTTT. Translation: CASVQGEAFF.

This clone appeared once. Other DNA sequences in this sample translate to the same CDR3. V gene TRBV7-2 combines with J gene TRBJ2-7; 8 positions agree with TRBD2. Trimming cost V 0 bases and J 3 bases; bases outside gene matches: 7. CDR3 length: 16 amino acids. The germline V gene encodes CDR1 SGHTA and CDR2 FQGNSA. The CDR3: CASSLARTSGSYEQYF. The CDR3 DNA sequence: TGTGCCAGCAGCTTAGCGAGGACCAGCGGGAGCTACGAGCAGTACTTC.

The gene calls are TRBV19 and TRBJ2-1, with 9 bases aligning to TRBD2. Trimming cost V 4 bases and J 7 bases; bases outside gene matches: 5. This CDR3 is built from 14 residues. Germline-derived CDR1 and CDR2 are LNHDA and SQIVND (reference sequence). The CDR3 sequence is CASSSGRASNEQFF. CDR3 coding DNA: TGTGCCAGTAGTAGCGGGAGGGCTTCGAATGAGCAGTTCTTC.

This rearrangement joins TRBV4-3 to TRBJ1-5; D unresolved. Trimming took off 2 bases at V and 3 bases at J, with 5 bases between the two ends. Germline CDR1 LGHNA, CDR2 YSLEER. The CDR3 loop spans 13 amino acids. Written as DNA, the CDR3 is TGCGCCAGCAGCCAATCTATCAATCAGCCCCAGCATTTT. Protein: CASSQSINQPQHF.

This clone occurred once. The chain has TRBV5-1 and TRBJ2-2, with 10 positions matching TRBD2. V dropped 1 base and J dropped 0; count of bases not matched to a gene: 0. CDR3 size: 16 residues. Germline loops: CDR1 SGHRS, CDR2 YFSETQ. The CDR3 reads CASSLTSGTNTGELFF. CDR3 DNA: TGCGCCAGCAGCTTGACTAGCGGGACGAACACCGGGGAGCTGTTTTTT.

There are a few counts of this clone. The rearrangement uses TRBV4-1 and TRBJ1-2; D is possibly TRBD1 (5 bases). Germline V lookup: CDR1 MGHRA, CDR2 YSYEKL. V lost 0 bases to trimming and J lost 5 bases, with 10 bases between them. The CDR3 consists of 14 residues. CDR3 DNA: TGCGCCAGCAGCCAAGAGGAACAGGCATATGGCTACACCTTC. It codes for CASSQEEQAYGYTF.

V gene TRBV25-1 combines with J gene TRBJ2-1; 9 bases line up with TRBD1. Germline trimming cut 2 bases from V and 6 bases from J; bases unmatched to any gene: 11. The germline CDR1 and CDR2 sequences are MGHDK and SYGVNS. The CDR3 extends over 17 amino acids. The CDR3, as DNA: TGTGCCAGCAGTGAAAGGCCCCCAGGACAGGGGCCCAATGAGCAGTTCTTC. Translation gives CASSERPPGQGPNEQFF. Complete variable domain (other parts from reference TRBV25-1 and TRBJ2-1): EADIYQTPRYLVIGTGKKITLECSQTMGHDKMYWYQQDPGMELHLIHYSYGVNSTEKGDLSSESTVSRIRTEHFPLTLESARPSHTSQYLCASSERPPGQGPNEQFFGPGTRLTVL.

CDR3 nucleotide sequence: TGTGCCAGCAGTGAACTAACGACATTCACTTACTATCAGCCCCAGCATTTT. It codes for CASSELTTFTYYQPQHF. This chain connects TRBV6-1 to TRBJ1-5, with no clear D. The V end was cut by 2 bases, the J end by 5 bases, with 19 bases between. The CDR3 spans 17 residues. Germline V lookup: CDR1 MNHNS, CDR2 SASEGT.

This chain joins TRBV7-9 and TRBJ2-1, with TRBD2 matching over 10 bases. Germline values: CDR1 SEHNR, CDR2 FQNEAQ (reference sequence). Trimming took 2 bases from V and 5 from J; bases not matched to a gene: 6. The CDR3 extends over 16 amino acids. The CDR3 DNA sequence: TGTGCCAGCAGCTTAAGGGCTAGCGGGAGTAACAATGAGCAGTTCTTC. It yields the protein CASSLRASGSNNEQFF.

The chain joins TRBV5-1 to TRBJ2-5; 8 nucleotides match TRBD2. Germline CDR1 reads SGHRS; CDR2 reads YFSETQ. The CDR3 is 14 amino acids. Trimming removed 7 bases from V and 5 bases from J; junction bases left unmatched: 10. The CDR3 nucleotides are TGCGCCAGCGAAGCGGGGGCCTTTGGGGAGACCCAGTACTTC. Translation: CASEAGAFGETQYF.

The gene calls are TRBV10-1 and TRBJ1-5, with D possibly TRBD1 on 6 matching bases. The CDR3 runs to 10 residues. CDR1 and CDR2 (germline): WNHNN, SYGVQD (reference sequence). The CDR3, as DNA: TGCGCGGGGGGGCGACAGCCCCAGCATTTT. This encodes CAGGRQPQHF.

The gene calls are TRBV2 and TRBJ2-7, with D possibly matching TRBD1 (5 bases). V was cut by 0 bases and J by 3 bases, with 9 bases left in between. Germline CDR1 and CDR2: SNHLY and FYNNEI. This CDR3 has 14 amino acids. The CDR3: CASSEAPGYYEQYF. Here the CDR3 DNA reads TGTGCCAGCAGTGAAGCGCCAGGGTACTACGAGCAGTACTTC.

This chain connects TRBV19 to TRBJ2-1, with D possibly matching TRBD2 (5 bases). The V and J ends lost 1 base and 6 bases respectively, with 10 bases between them. CDR3 length equals 14 residues. Germline-derived CDR1 and CDR2 are LNHDA and SQIVND (reference sequence). The CDR3 protein is CASSIGGGSNEQFF. The CDR3 nucleotides read TGTGCCAGTAGTATAGGGGGTGGGAGCAATGAGCAGTTCTTC.

This sequence joins TRBV30 and TRBJ2-3; no clear D gene. From germline, CDR1 is GTSNPN and CDR2 SVGIG (reference sequence). The CDR3 runs 13 residues. V was clipped by 4 bases and J by 0 bases, with 8 bases between them. CDR3 residues: CAWTVLSTDTQYF. For the CDR3, the DNA is TGTGCCTGGACGGTTCTAAGCACAGATACGCAGTATTTT.

This chain links TRBV3-1 (or the pseudogene TRBV3-2) with TRBJ2-6; D not resolved. This CDR3 region has 15 residues. Trimming took 2 bases from V and 3 from J, leaving 8 bases between them. Germline CDR1 reads LGHDT; CDR2 reads YNNKEL (reference sequence). The CDR3 here is CASSQLGHGANVLTF. CDR3 in DNA: TGTGCCAGCAGCCAACTTGGGCATGGGGCCAACGTCCTGACTTTC.

The V gene is TRBV19, the J gene TRBJ2-7; 7 bases align to TRBD2. This CDR3 spans 15 amino acids. CDR1 LNHDA and CDR2 SQIVND come from the germline V gene (reference sequence). With V trimmed by 5 bases and J by 3 bases, 10 bases remained unmatched. This CDR3 reads CASSLTGLHHYEQYF. The CDR3 bases are TGTGCCAGTAGTCTTACGGGACTACACCACTACGAGCAGTACTTC.